This T cell receptor beta chain was sequenced for a study of beta chain features in type 1 diabetes. Findings and limits, study-wide: TCRB CDR3s from Type 1 diabetes patients were moderately but significantly shorter in all four CD4+ subsets. Patients showed naive, central memory and Treg TCRB repertoires that appeared more similar than those of healthy donors. Small HLA sub-analyses could not settle whether HLA shapes TCRB rearrangement.

To note about this clone: Its antigen is unknown.

The trim removed 0 bases at V and 6 bases at J, leaving 1 base unmatched. The CDR3 totals 13 residues. CDR1 and CDR2 (germline): SGHNT, YYREEE (reference sequence). Each donor gave one heparinised blood draw averaging about 120 mL. Isolation of CD4+ naive, central memory, regulatory and stem cell-like memory cells was achieved by sorting via CD45RO/CCR7/CD25/CD127/CD95/CD27. The sequenced template was cDNA made from the entire isolated RNA. TCRdb's copy holds only in-frame clones and misses some; the assay was immunoSEQ multiplex PCR. The table shows over 200,000 clones, with 11% occurring only once. This sequence was found in a man aged 30-40 years with type 1 diabetes. The material sequenced was naive CD4+ T cells from blood. V gene TRBV5-4 combines with J gene TRBJ2-3; TRBD2 matches 7 bases. The CDR3, as DNA: TGTGCCAGCAGCTTGGGGGAGGGCGATACGCAGTATTTT. It yields the protein CASSLGEGDTQYF.